Included here is one T cell receptor beta chain sequence, with context. The antigen remains undetermined. It was cDNA, reverse transcribed from extracted RNA, that served as the sequencing template. Generated by immunoSEQ multiplex PCR, the TCRdb table keeps only in-frame clones and is missing some. The repertoire holds 150,000 to 200,000 clones, with around 60% as singletons. The data derive from a study of CD8+ T cells in alopecia areata. Study at large: Each day, treated patients took oral tofacitinib twice, at 5 to 10 mg per dose. Dosing spanned 6 to 18 months on tofacitinib, then 6 months off drug. Overall study findings and caveats: Researchers report lesional scalp, most notably alopecia totalis/universalis, outstripped normal scalp in clonality. Possibly because of HLA-related factors, TCR sharing was less clear across patients than in mice.

The germline V gene has CDR1 GTSNPN and CDR2 SVGIG (reference sequence). CDR3 length: 14 amino acids. V shed 1 base and J shed 2 bases, with 9 bases lying between them. This material consisted of CD4+ T cells sorted from blood, taken at week 0. The chain employs TRBV30 and TRBJ1-5; D unclear. The source of this sequence is a human donor with alopecia areata. The CDR3 region has the DNA TGTGCCTGGAGTGGTGGGTACGGCAATCAGCCCCAGCATTTT. This codes for CAWSGGYGNQPQHF. The variable domain in full, completed from reference TRBV30 and TRBJ1-5, reads SQTIHQWPATLVQPVGSPLSLECTVEGTSNPNLYWYRQAAGRGLQLLFYSVGIGQISSEVPQNLSASRPQDRQFILSSKKLLLSDSGFYLCAWSGGYGNQPQHFGDGTRLSIL.